These 5 T cell receptor beta chains originate from one sample sequenced in a study of cytomegalovirus exposure and HLA in healthy donors. Profiled with immunoSEQ multiplex PCR; TCRdb holds only in-frame clones, not every one. The data contain about 200,000 clones, about 84% of them singletons. The sample was PBMCs. Receptors were obtained from a woman aged 18 to 35 in good health and CMV-seronegative.

The chain links TRBV19 to TRBJ1-6; 10 bases line up with TRBD1. V lost 6 bases to trimming and J lost 10 bases; unmatched junction nucleotides: 6. The V gene's germline CDR1 is LNHDA and CDR2 SQIVND (reference sequence). The CDR3 is 14 residues long. CDR3 in DNA: TGTGCCAGTAGGACCGGGACAGGGGAATCACCCCTCCACTTT. It encodes CASRTGTGESPLHF. Full variable domain (remainder filled in from reference TRBV19 and TRBJ1-6): DGGITQSPKYLFRKEGQNVTLSCEQNLNHDAMYWYRQDPGQGLRLIYYSQIVNDFQKGDIAEGYSVSREKKESFPLTVTSAQKNPTAFYLCASRTGTGESPLHFGNGTRLTVT.

The rearrangement links TRBV9 to TRBJ2-3, with 9 nucleotides matching TRBD1. Germline-derived CDR1 and CDR2 are SGDLS and YYNGEE. CDR3 length equals 15 residues. The junction had 4 bases not matched to a gene; V was cut back by 2 bases and J by 3 bases. The CDR3 loop reads CASSVRQGGTDTQYF. In nucleotides, the CDR3 is TGTGCCAGCAGCGTTCGACAGGGGGGAACAGATACGCAGTATTTT.

The rearrangement links TRBV5-4 to TRBJ2-2; 7 positions agree with TRBD2. This CDR3 has 13 amino acids. Germline loops: CDR1 SGHNT, CDR2 YYREEE (reference sequence). The trim removed 9 bases at V and 6 bases at J, leaving 8 bases unmatched. CDR3 amino acids: CATEAGSAGELFF. The CDR3 DNA reads as TGTGCCACTGAAGCGGGATCGGCCGGGGAGCTGTTTTTT. The complete variable domain, with remaining parts taken from reference TRBV5-4 and TRBJ2-2, reads ETGVTQSPTHLIKTRGQQVTLRCSSQSGHNTVSWYQQALGQGPQFIFQYYREEENGRGNFPPRFSGLQFPNYSSELNVNALELDDSALYLCATEAGSAGELFFGEGSRLTVL.

This chain connects TRBV4-2 to TRBJ2-7; TRBD2 agrees at 13 bases. The CDR3 loop spans 17 amino acids. V lost 1 base to trimming and J lost 3 bases; unmatched junction nucleotides: 6. CDR1 is LGHNA and CDR2 is YNFKEQ in the germline V gene. CDR3 protein: CASSQGTSGSQHYEQYF. Here the CDR3 DNA reads TGTGCCAGCAGCCAAGGGACTAGCGGGAGTCAACACTACGAGCAGTACTTC.

The rearrangement uses TRBV27 and TRBJ2-5, with D unresolved. Trimming cost V 2 bases and J 3 bases, with 7 bases left between them. The CDR3 totals 13 residues. Germline V lookup: CDR1 MNHEY, CDR2 SMNVEV (reference sequence). The CDR3 coding sequence is TGTGCCAGCAGTTTAGTAGCAGAAGAGACCCAGTACTTC. It yields the protein CASSLVAEETQYF.